This T cell receptor beta chain was captured by sequencing in a study of human T cells and chemical hapten exposure. V dropped 2 bases and J dropped 2 bases, with 8 bases sitting between them. Germline V gene sequence: CDR1 MNHEY, CDR2 SVGAGI. There are 14 residues in the CDR3. This clonotype was seen only a few times. Its antigen is currently unknown. Overall study findings and caveats: Against controls, expanded TCRs gave rise to significantly more large CDR3 similarity clusters.

TCRdb re-derived calls from the RACE reads in MiXCR, one entry per CDR3 protein. The sample carries about 350,000 distinct CDR3 sequences, about 5% recorded once. The time point is: pre-sensitization, week 0. As to treatment: therapeutic diphenylcyclopropenone sensitization with weekly scalp DPC. The chain joins TRBV6-5 to TRBJ2-3; D gene uncertain. The sequence came from a young woman with alopecia areata. Some clones in this sample may be carry-over from other donors' samples. The specimen was whole blood, collected in connection with sensitization to the hapten diphenylcyclopropenone (DPC). CDR3 DNA: TGTGCCAGCAGTTACGGCGAGCACACAGATACGCAGTATTTT. Its translation: CASSYGEHTDTQYF.